A selection of T cell receptor beta chains follows, all from one sample in a study of T cell responses to AZD1222 COVID-19 vaccine. The repertoire was sequenced with immunoSEQ multiplex PCR; TCRdb's copy has only in-frame clones and lacks some. Here the sample spans about 120,000 clones, around 90% being singletons. Sequenced here: peripheral blood, sampled on day 0 of AZD1222 vaccination. These receptors were taken from an adult in good health. CDR3s include the opening cysteine and the closing phenylalanine or tryptophan. D genes are given only for firm matches. Rows give clone size only sometimes, using once, few, many, or a class for an expanded clone.

clone_size j_call v_call d_call cdr3_aa cdr3_nt
NA TRBJ1-2 TRBV19 NA CASSMAGSNYGYTF TGTGCCAGTAGTATGGCAGGATCTAACTATGGCTACACCTTC
NA TRBJ1-2 TRBV2 TRBD1 CASNAGQGTYGYTF TGTGCCAGCAATGCGGGACAGGGTACATATGGCTACACCTTC
NA TRBJ1-1 TRBV5-1 NA CASRPRWTDRFSEAFF TGCGCCAGCAGGCCCAGGTGGACAGATAGGTTCTCTGAAGCTTTCTTT
NA TRBJ2-7 TRBV27 TRBD1 CASSSWDRAYEQYF TGTGCCAGCAGTTCATGGGACAGGGCTTACGAGCAGTACTTC
NA TRBJ1-5 TRBV28 NA CASRYDKAQPQHF TGTGCCAGCAGGTACGATAAGGCTCAGCCCCAGCATTTT
NA TRBJ2-4 TRBV4-1 NA CASSQDHLGLPYF TGCGCCAGCAGCCAAGATCATTTGGGCCTCCCCTACTTC
few TRBJ2-3 TRBV7-3 NA CASSPSGGTQYF TGTGCCAGCAGCCCAAGTGGGGGTACGCAGTATTTT
NA TRBJ2-3 TRBV5-1 NA CASSSFRGTDTQYF TGCGCCAGCAGCTCGTTTAGGGGCACAGATACGCAGTATTTT
NA TRBJ1-1 TRBV19 NA CATRPNGVTEAFF TGTGCCACCAGACCGAATGGGGTCACTGAAGCTTTCTTT
NA TRBJ1-6 TRBV28 NA CASSAGNSPLHF TGTGCCAGCAGCGCAGGCAATTCACCCCTCCACTTT
NA TRBJ1-1 TRBV18 TRBD1 CASSPGQGVAFF TGTGCCAGCTCGCCAGGACAGGGTGTGGCTTTCTTT
NA TRBJ1-1 TRBV5-1 NA CASSFLGRMNTEAFF TGCGCCAGCAGCTTTCTAGGACGGATGAACACTGAAGCTTTCTTT
once TRBJ1-3 TRBV5-1 TRBD1 CASTLLPGQGTGNTIYF TGCGCCAGCACTCTATTGCCAGGACAGGGAACTGGAAACACCATATATTTT
NA TRBJ1-5 TRBV6-5 NA CASSPPGDNQPQHF TGTGCCAGCAGTCCCCCAGGGGACAATCAGCCCCAGCATTTT
few TRBJ2-1 TRBV28 NA CASTVTSFNEQFF TGTGCCAGCACCGTGACTAGTTTCAATGAGCAGTTCTTC
NA TRBJ1-2 TRBV18 NA CASTLVRAGYGYTF TGTGCCAGCACCCTCGTTAGGGCCGGCTATGGCTACACCTTC
NA TRBJ2-7 TRBV25-1 NA CVRPGAYEQYF TGTGTCCGCCCAGGCGCCTACGAGCAGTACTTC
NA TRBJ2-1 TRBV30 TRBD2 CAWTGLAGGWNEQFF TGTGCCTGGACCGGACTAGCGGGAGGTTGGAATGAGCAGTTCTTC
NA TRBJ2-3 TRBV11-3 NA CASSPVGEDTQYF TGTGCCAGCAGCCCGGTGGGTGAAGATACGCAGTATTTT
NA TRBJ1-4 TRBV30 NA CAWSRFRGEKLFF TGTGCCTGGAGTCGGTTCCGAGGGGAAAAACTGTTTTTT
NA TRBJ2-3 TRBV20-1 NA CSAALSDTQYF TGCAGTGCAGCCTTATCAGATACGCAGTATTTT
NA TRBJ2-7 TRBV5-1 TRBD1 CASSFQGGSGYEQYF TGCGCCAGCAGTTTCCAAGGGGGCTCGGGTTACGAGCAGTACTTC
NA TRBJ2-7 TRBV5-1 TRBD1 CASSIQFGQGNYEQYF TGCGCCAGCAGCATCCAGTTCGGACAGGGGAACTACGAGCAGTACTTC
NA TRBJ1-1 TRBV28 NA CASSLFYRANTEAFF TGTGCCAGCAGTTTATTTTACAGGGCGAACACTGAAGCTTTCTTT
NA TRBJ2-3 TRBV6-5 NA CASSWANTQYF TGTGCCAGCAGTTGGGCTAATACGCAGTATTTT
NA TRBJ2-2 TRBV27 TRBD2 CASTVAGPVGELFF TGTGCCAGCACCGTAGCGGGGCCCGTAGGGGAGCTGTTTTTT
NA TRBJ1-4 TRBV19 NA CASSIAQRATNEKLFF TGTGCCAGTAGTATCGCACAGCGGGCAACTAATGAAAAACTGTTTTTT
NA TRBJ2-5 TRBV25-1 NA CASGKETQYF TGTGCCAGCGGGAAAGAGACCCAGTACTTC
NA TRBJ1-2 TRBV6-5 NA CASSFGADGYTF TGTGCCAGCAGCTTTGGGGCGGATGGCTACACCTTC
NA TRBJ1-1 TRBV5-1 NA CASSNRDLNTEAFF TGCGCCAGCAGCAACAGGGACTTGAACACTGAAGCTTTCTTT
NA TRBJ2-5 TRBV7-2 NA CASGVRQQETQYF TGTGCCAGCGGGGTGAGGCAGCAAGAGACCCAGTACTTC
NA TRBJ1-5 TRBV5-1 NA CASSLDLTSLQHF TGCGCCAGCAGCTTGGATCTGACCTCTCTCCAGCATTTT
NA TRBJ1-1 TRBV18 TRBD1 CASSRQGVNTEAFF TGTGCCAGCTCACGACAGGGCGTGAACACTGAAGCTTTCTTT
NA TRBJ1-5 TRBV7-9 NA CASSPGGGQNQPQHF TGTGCCAGCAGCCCGGGAGGGGGGCAGAATCAGCCCCAGCATTTT
NA TRBJ1-6 TRBV28 NA CASTPHRVSYNSPLHF TGTGCCAGCACCCCCCACAGGGTCTCCTATAATTCACCCCTCCACTTT
NA TRBJ1-1 TRBV30 TRBD1 CAADRVRHTEAFF TGTGCCGCTGACAGGGTGAGGCACACTGAAGCTTTCTTT
NA TRBJ1-2 TRBV28 NA CASSPGTGDYYGYTF TGTGCCAGCAGCCCCGGCACAGGCGACTACTATGGCTACACCTTC
NA TRBJ1-1 TRBV19 NA CASSIVGDGVAEAFF TGTGCCAGTAGTATAGTCGGAGATGGGGTAGCTGAAGCTTTCTTT
once TRBJ2-7 TRBV6-1 NA CASSERWTPVYEQYF TGTGCCAGCAGTGAAAGGTGGACCCCCGTCTACGAGCAGTACTTC
NA TRBJ2-1 TRBV7-9 NA CASSLPILGQAFF TGTGCCAGCAGCTTACCGATCTTGGGGCAGGCGTTCTTC
NA TRBJ1-2 TRBV7-2 TRBD1 CASSQQGGGYTF TGTGCCAGCAGCCAACAGGGGGGTGGCTACACCTTC
NA TRBJ2-1 TRBV20-1 NA CSAGIYNEQFF TGCAGTGCAGGGATCTACAATGAGCAGTTCTTC
once TRBJ2-7 TRBV7-3 NA CASSLNGWRGDEQYF TGTGCCAGCAGCTTAAACGGATGGCGGGGCGACGAGCAGTACTTC
NA TRBJ2-1 TRBV2 TRBD1 CASRDREYNEQFF TGTGCCAGCAGGGACAGGGAGTACAATGAGCAGTTCTTC
once TRBJ1-2 TRBV19 NA CASQARGSLGYTF TGTGCCTCCCAGGCCAGGGGAAGTCTTGGCTACACCTTC
NA TRBJ2-6 TRBV25-1 NA CASSDSGRAPGANVLTF TGTGCCAGCAGTGATTCTGGCAGGGCCCCTGGGGCCAACGTCCTGACTTTC
NA TRBJ1-5 TRBV28 NA CASKRGGNQPQHF TGTGCCAGCAAAAGAGGGGGTAATCAGCCCCAGCATTTT
NA TRBJ2-1 TRBV7-6 TRBD2 CASSLLAALRNEQFF TGTGCCAGCAGCTTACTAGCGGCCCTTCGGAATGAGCAGTTCTTC
NA TRBJ1-1 TRBV6-5 NA CASSYSRGIITEAFF TGTGCCAGCAGTTACTCGCGGGGGATCATCACTGAAGCTTTCTTT
NA TRBJ2-7 TRBV27 NA CASSFGPGSYEQYF TGTGCCAGCAGTTTTGGGCCAGGGTCCTACGAGCAGTACTTC
few TRBJ2-3 TRBV5-4 NA CASSPQGFHGTDTQYF TGTGCCAGCAGCCCTCAGGGGTTTCACGGCACAGATACGCAGTATTTT
NA TRBJ1-6 TRBV18 NA CASSPRYSSYNSPLHF TGTGCCAGCTCACCGCGGTACAGCTCCTATAATTCACCCCTCCACTTT